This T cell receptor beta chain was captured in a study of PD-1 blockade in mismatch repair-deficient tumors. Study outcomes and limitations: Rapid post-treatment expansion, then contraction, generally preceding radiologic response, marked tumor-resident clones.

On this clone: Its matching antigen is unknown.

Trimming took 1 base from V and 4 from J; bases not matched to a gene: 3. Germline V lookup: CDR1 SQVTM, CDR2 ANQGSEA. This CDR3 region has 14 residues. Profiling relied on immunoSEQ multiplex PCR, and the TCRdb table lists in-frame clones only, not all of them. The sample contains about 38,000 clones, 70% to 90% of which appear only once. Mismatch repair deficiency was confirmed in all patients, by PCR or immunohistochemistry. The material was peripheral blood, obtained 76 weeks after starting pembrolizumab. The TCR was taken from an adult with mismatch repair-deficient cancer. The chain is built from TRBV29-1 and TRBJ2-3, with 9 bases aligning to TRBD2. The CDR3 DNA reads TGCAGCGTTGAAGTCGCGGGAGGGTCAGATACGCAGTATTTT. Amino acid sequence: CSVEVAGGSDTQYF.